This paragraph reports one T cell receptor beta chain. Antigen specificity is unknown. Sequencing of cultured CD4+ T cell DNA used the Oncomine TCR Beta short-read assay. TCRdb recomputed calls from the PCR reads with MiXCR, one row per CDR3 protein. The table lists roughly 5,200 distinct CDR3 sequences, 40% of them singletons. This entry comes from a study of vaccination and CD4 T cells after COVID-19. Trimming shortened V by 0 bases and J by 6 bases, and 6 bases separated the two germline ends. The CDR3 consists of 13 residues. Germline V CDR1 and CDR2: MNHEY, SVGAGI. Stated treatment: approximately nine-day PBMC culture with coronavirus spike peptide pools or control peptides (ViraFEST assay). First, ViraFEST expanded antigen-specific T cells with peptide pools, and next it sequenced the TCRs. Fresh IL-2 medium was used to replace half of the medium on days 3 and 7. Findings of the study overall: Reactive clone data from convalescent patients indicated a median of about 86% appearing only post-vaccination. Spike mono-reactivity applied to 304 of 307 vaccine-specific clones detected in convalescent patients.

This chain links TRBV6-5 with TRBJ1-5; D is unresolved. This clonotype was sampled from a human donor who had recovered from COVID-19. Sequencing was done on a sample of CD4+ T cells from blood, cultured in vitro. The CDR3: CASSYSRTQPQHF. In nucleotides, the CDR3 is TGTGCCAGCAGTTACTCGAGGACTCAGCCCCAGCATTTT.